The rows below give T cell receptor beta chains drawn from one sample of a study of beta chain features in type 1 diabetes. The repertoire was sequenced with immunoSEQ multiplex PCR; TCRdb's copy has only in-frame clones and lacks some. The sample has 200,000 to 300,000 clones, around 68% seen once. Sequenced sample: naive CD4+ T cells from blood. The receptors shown here come from a man aged 30-40 years in good health. The CDR3 runs from the conserved cysteine through the conserved F or W. The D gene is left open where the match is weak. Part of the rows lack a size; the others show once, few, many or a class for expanded clones.

size: -; D: TRBD2; V: TRBV30; J: TRBJ2-1; CDR3: CAWSIPARREGKNEQFF; DNA: TGTGCCTGGAGTATTCCGGCGCGGCGGGAGGGGAAAAATGAGCAGTTCTTC
size: -; D: TRBD1; V: TRBV2; J: TRBJ2-4; CDR3: CASSGTVNIQYF; DNA: TGTGCCAGCAGCGGGACAGTAAACATTCAGTACTTC
size: few; D: -; V: TRBV2; J: TRBJ2-1; CDR3: CASTEIAVYNEQFF; DNA: TGTGCCAGCACCGAAATAGCGGTTTACAATGAGCAGTTCTTC
size: -; D: TRBD2; V: TRBV5-1; J: TRBJ2-1; CDR3: CASSRTSNHEQFF; DNA: TGCGCCAGCAGCCGGACTAGTAACCATGAGCAGTTCTTC
size: -; D: -; V: TRBV30; J: TRBJ2-7; CDR3: CAWSVSVYSYEQYF; DNA: TGTGCCTGGAGTGTTTCGGTCTACTCCTACGAGCAGTACTTC
size: -; D: -; V: TRBV15; J: TRBJ2-7; CDR3: CATSRDSSYEQYF; DNA: TGTGCCACCAGCAGAGACAGTTCCTACGAGCAGTACTTC
size: -; D: -; V: TRBV9; J: TRBJ2-1; CDR3: CASSVAPSVYEQFF; DNA: TGTGCCAGCAGCGTAGCCCCATCGGTTTATGAGCAGTTCTTC
size: -; D: TRBD1; V: TRBV25-1; J: TRBJ2-5; CDR3: CASSEQGAGRETQYF; DNA: TGTGCCAGCAGTGAACAGGGGGCGGGAAGAGAGACCCAGTACTTC
size: -; D: -; V: TRBV30; J: TRBJ2-3; CDR3: CAWSVVGADTQYF; DNA: TGTGCCTGGAGTGTAGTGGGCGCAGATACGCAGTATTTT
size: -; D: -; V: TRBV7-2; J: TRBJ2-5; CDR3: CASSLAAGRETQYF; DNA: TGTGCCAGCAGCTTAGCTGCCGGGCGAGAGACCCAGTACTTC
size: few; D: -; V: TRBV29-1; J: TRBJ1-1; CDR3: CSVRQVLNTEAFF; DNA: TGCAGCGTCCGACAGGTACTGAACACTGAAGCTTTCTTT
size: -; D: TRBD1; V: TRBV30; J: TRBJ1-2; CDR3: CAWYPGQGGNYGYTF; DNA: TGTGCCTGGTACCCCGGACAGGGCGGTAACTATGGCTACACCTTC
size: -; D: -; V: TRBV28; J: TRBJ2-5; CDR3: CASHPGALRETQYF; DNA: TGTGCCAGCCACCCAGGGGCACTTCGGGAGACCCAGTACTTC
size: -; D: -; V: TRBV2; J: TRBJ2-1; CDR3: CANSFHNEQFF; DNA: TGTGCCAATTCTTTCCACAATGAGCAGTTCTTC
size: -; D: -; V: TRBV29-1; J: TRBJ1-1; CDR3: CSVAGGPNTEAFF; DNA: TGCAGCGTTGCCGGGGGGCCGAACACTGAAGCTTTCTTT
size: once; D: TRBD2; V: TRBV30; J: TRBJ2-1; CDR3: CAWRGGPYNEQFF; DNA: TGTGCCTGGAGGGGAGGGCCTTACAATGAGCAGTTCTTC
size: -; D: -; V: TRBV7-2; J: TRBJ2-7; CDR3: CASSLAQVSSYEQYF; DNA: TGTGCCAGCAGCTTAGCTCAGGTGAGCTCCTACGAGCAGTACTTC
size: -; D: -; V: TRBV7-2; J: TRBJ2-2; CDR3: CASSPPGLRNTGELFF; DNA: TGTGCCAGCAGCCCGCCGGGACTTCGGAACACCGGGGAGCTGTTTTTT
size: -; D: -; V: TRBV5-1; J: TRBJ2-3; CDR3: CASSLVGTDTQYF; DNA: TGCGCCAGCAGTCTCGTGGGCACAGATACGCAGTATTTT
size: -; D: -; V: TRBV7-6; J: TRBJ2-5; CDR3: CASSVDIQETQYF; DNA: TGTGCCAGCAGCGTGGATATCCAAGAGACCCAGTACTTC
size: -; D: -; V: TRBV30; J: TRBJ2-7; CDR3: CAWSVRDPVEQYF; DNA: TGTGCCTGGAGTGTTCGGGATCCGGTCGAGCAGTACTTC
size: -; D: -; V: TRBV9; J: TRBJ2-3; CDR3: CASSAEGRGTDTQYF; DNA: TGTGCCAGCAGCGCTGAGGGGCGAGGCACAGATACGCAGTATTTT
size: -; D: TRBD2; V: TRBV11-2; J: TRBJ2-1; CDR3: CASSLTRLAGRGFF; DNA: TGTGCCAGCAGCTTAACGAGACTAGCGGGGAGGGGGTTCTTC
size: -; D: -; V: TRBV30; J: TRBJ2-3; CDR3: CAWSLGTSSTDTQYF; DNA: TGTGCCTGGAGTCTTGGGACTTCGAGCACAGATACGCAGTATTTT
size: -; D: TRBD1; V: TRBV7-2; J: TRBJ2-5; CDR3: CASSLRDRGSETQYF; DNA: TGTGCCAGCAGCTTACGGGACAGGGGGTCGGAGACCCAGTACTTC
size: -; D: TRBD2; V: TRBV7-9; J: TRBJ2-7; CDR3: CASSSGLAGSYEQYF; DNA: TGTGCCAGCAGCTCCGGACTAGCGGGGTCCTACGAGCAGTACTTC
size: -; D: -; V: TRBV5-1; J: TRBJ2-7; CDR3: CASSLVQGPYEQYF; DNA: TGCGCCAGCAGCTTGGTGCAGGGCCCCTACGAGCAGTACTTC
size: -; D: -; V: TRBV29-1; J: TRBJ1-4; CDR3: CSVEYSNSEKLFF; DNA: TGCAGCGTTGAATACAGCAACAGTGAAAAACTGTTTTTT
size: -; D: TRBD2; V: TRBV30; J: TRBJ2-3; CDR3: CAWSVGTSGPDTQYF; DNA: TGTGCCTGGAGTGTAGGGACTAGCGGGCCAGATACGCAGTATTTT
size: -; D: -; V: TRBV9; J: TRBJ2-3; CDR3: CASSVGGTDTQYF; DNA: TGTGCCAGCAGCGTAGGAGGAACAGATACGCAGTATTTT
size: -; D: -; V: TRBV10-3; J: TRBJ2-3; CDR3: CAISDGSDTQYF; DNA: TGTGCCATCAGTGACGGATCAGATACGCAGTATTTT
size: -; D: -; V: TRBV30; J: TRBJ2-4; CDR3: CAWTQLIAKNIQYF; DNA: TGTGCCTGGACTCAACTAATAGCCAAAAACATTCAGTACTTC
size: -; D: -; V: TRBV9; J: TRBJ2-7; CDR3: CASSGLGSSYEQYF; DNA: TGTGCCAGCAGCGGACTAGGGAGCTCCTACGAGCAGTACTTC
size: -; D: -; V: TRBV2; J: TRBJ2-5; CDR3: CASQGGKTQYF; DNA: TGTGCCAGCCAAGGGGGAAAGACCCAGTACTTC
size: few; D: -; V: TRBV25-1; J: TRBJ2-3; CDR3: CASSELRGDTDTQYF; DNA: TGTGCCAGCAGTGAATTACGAGGGGATACAGATACGCAGTATTTT
size: -; D: -; V: TRBV9; J: TRBJ2-1; CDR3: CASSVGLSYNEQFF; DNA: TGTGCCAGCAGCGTAGGACTTTCCTACAATGAGCAGTTCTTC
size: -; D: -; V: TRBV6-6; J: TRBJ2-5; CDR3: CASSSTPQETQYF; DNA: TGTGCCAGCAGTTCCACACCCCAGGAGACCCAGTACTTC
size: -; D: -; V: TRBV30; J: TRBJ2-5; CDR3: CAWSDGAQETQYF; DNA: TGTGCCTGGAGTGATGGGGCGCAAGAGACCCAGTACTTC
size: once; D: -; V: TRBV30; J: TRBJ1-6; CDR3: CAWSAGDNFSPLHF; DNA: TGTGCCTGGAGTGCCGGGGACAATTTCTCACCCCTCCACTTT
size: -; D: TRBD2; V: TRBV29-1; J: TRBJ2-1; CDR3: CSVESQLAETYNEQFF; DNA: TGCAGCGTTGAATCCCAACTAGCGGAGACCTACAATGAGCAGTTCTTC
size: -; D: TRBD2; V: TRBV18; J: TRBJ2-1; CDR3: CASSPGRAHEQFF; DNA: TGTGCCAGCTCACCCGGGAGGGCCCATGAGCAGTTCTTC
size: -; D: -; V: TRBV30; J: TRBJ1-2; CDR3: CAWSEAAGAGGYTF; DNA: TGTGCCTGGAGTGAGGCGGCCGGCGCTGGCGGCTACACCTTC
size: -; D: TRBD2; V: TRBV7-2; J: TRBJ2-2; CDR3: CASSPLTSGTGELFF; DNA: TGTGCCAGCAGCCCCCTGACTAGCGGGACCGGGGAGCTGTTTTTT
size: -; D: -; V: TRBV7-2; J: TRBJ2-3; CDR3: CASRLYTDTQYF; DNA: TGTGCCAGCAGGCTTTACACAGATACGCAGTATTTT
size: -; D: TRBD2; V: TRBV2; J: TRBJ2-3; CDR3: CASSVALQRESTDTQYF; DNA: TGTGCCAGCAGTGTAGCCCTGCAGCGGGAGAGCACAGATACGCAGTATTTT
size: -; D: -; V: TRBV30; J: TRBJ2-1; CDR3: CACPLVGMRDEQFF; DNA: TGTGCCTGCCCCCTAGTGGGCATGAGGGATGAGCAGTTCTTC
size: -; D: -; V: TRBV7-2; J: TRBJ1-5; CDR3: CASSVTSGGGQPQHF; DNA: TGTGCCAGCAGCGTTACGTCCGGGGGCGGGCAGCCCCAGCATTTT
size: -; D: -; V: TRBV11-2; J: TRBJ2-5; CDR3: CASSHPGGRPVRETQYF; DNA: TGTGCCAGCAGTCATCCCGGGGGACGGCCGGTCAGAGAGACCCAGTACTTC
size: -; D: -; V: TRBV28; J: TRBJ1-5; CDR3: CASSLGRKANQPQHF; DNA: TGTGCCAGCAGTTTGGGCAGGAAGGCTAATCAGCCCCAGCATTTT
size: -; D: TRBD1; V: TRBV10-3; J: TRBJ2-7; CDR3: CAISDRGHEQYF; DNA: TGTGCCATCAGTGACAGGGGGCACGAGCAGTACTTC